This T cell receptor beta chain originates from a study of T cells in Graves' hyperthyroidism and ophthalmopathy. V was pared by 5 bases and J by 7 bases, with 12 bases between. The germline V gene has CDR1 PRHDT and CDR2 FYEKMQ (reference sequence). The CDR3 runs 12 residues. In its sample, this clonotype was seen many times. The investigators amplified TCR beta CDR3 regions from RNA transcripts. The HTBI primer set served for first-round RT-PCR of the TCR CDR3. TCRdb re-called the multiplex PCR reads through MiXCR, storing one row per CDR3 protein. The table shows a few hundred thousand distinct CDR3 sequences, with approximately 18% occurring only once.

Sequences were obtained from blood. The chain couples TRBV13 to TRBJ2-7, with D perhaps matching TRBD1 or TRBD2 (5 bases each). This clonotype was sampled from a woman in her fifties or sixties with Graves' hyperthyroidism. The CDR3 coding sequence is TGTGCCAGCAGCGGGACCGCGGAGGAGCAGTACTTC. This gives the protein CASSGTAEEQYF.